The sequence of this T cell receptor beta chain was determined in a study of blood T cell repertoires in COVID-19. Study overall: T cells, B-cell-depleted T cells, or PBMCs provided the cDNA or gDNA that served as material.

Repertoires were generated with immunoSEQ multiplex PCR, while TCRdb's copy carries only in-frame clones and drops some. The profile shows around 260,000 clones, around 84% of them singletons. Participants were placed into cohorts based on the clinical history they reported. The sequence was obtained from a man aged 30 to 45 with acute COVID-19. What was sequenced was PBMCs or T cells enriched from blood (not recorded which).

The DNA for the CDR3 is TGTGCCAGTATCGCGGGACAGGGGATTAATCAGCCCCAGCATTTT. Translation gives CASIAGQGINQPQHF. This chain joins TRBV19 and TRBJ1-5; 10 bases agree with TRBD1. Germline-derived CDR1 and CDR2 are LNHDA and SQIVND (reference sequence). V lost 7 bases, J lost 4 bases, and 7 bases stayed unmatched. This CDR3 is 15 amino acids long.